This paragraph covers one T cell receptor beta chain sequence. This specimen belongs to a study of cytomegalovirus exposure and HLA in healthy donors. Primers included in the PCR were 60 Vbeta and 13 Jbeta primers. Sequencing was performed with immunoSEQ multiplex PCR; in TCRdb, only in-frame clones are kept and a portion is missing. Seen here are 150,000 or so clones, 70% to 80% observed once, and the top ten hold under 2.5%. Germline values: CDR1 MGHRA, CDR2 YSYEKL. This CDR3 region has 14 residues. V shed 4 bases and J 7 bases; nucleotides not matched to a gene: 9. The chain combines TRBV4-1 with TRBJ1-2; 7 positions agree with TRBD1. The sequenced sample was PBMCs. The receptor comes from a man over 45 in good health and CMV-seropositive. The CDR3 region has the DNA TGCGCCAGCAGCCCTAACCGGGACAGCATTGGCTACACCTTC. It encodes CASSPNRDSIGYTF.